This T cell receptor beta chain was found in a study of blood T cell repertoires in COVID-19. For the study at large: The United States, Italy and Spain provided the acute and convalescent COVID-19 samples. In each case, the material was cDNA or gDNA derived from T cells, B-cell-depleted T cells, or PBMCs.

Participant ages covered about 18 to 100 years across about two dozen US areas. Source study methods: Amplification with reference gene primers provided the estimates of nucleated cell counts. Generated by immunoSEQ multiplex PCR, the TCRdb table keeps only in-frame clones and is missing some. That table supplies the V and J calls and clone size; D and trimming were determined from the DNA. The sample holds roughly 250,000 clones, around 87% seen once. V dropped 3 bases and J dropped 4 bases, with 6 bases sitting between them. This CDR3 has 12 amino acids. Germline V gene lookup returns CDR1 LGHNA and CDR2 YSLEER.

This clonotype originated in a woman between 50 and 59 years old who had recovered from COVID-19. The material sequenced was PBMCs or T cells enriched from blood (not recorded which). This rearrangement joins TRBV4-3 to TRBJ2-5; D ambiguous. CDR3 DNA: TGCGCCAGCAGCCAGCCAGGAGAGACCCAGTACTTC. Amino acids: CASSQPGETQYF.